This TCR beta chain was sequenced during a study of Graves' ophthalmopathy and Graves' hyperthyroidism. RNA transcripts yielded amplified TCR beta CDR3 regions. The first-round RT-PCR employed HTBI primers together with the Qiagen OneStep RT-PCR kit. A multiplex PCR was then performed as the second round. Using its own MiXCR run on the multiplex PCR reads, TCRdb lists one record per CDR3 protein. Of 600,000 to 950,000 distinct CDR3 sequences listed, roughly 41% are singletons. The receptor was derived from an adult man with Graves' ophthalmopathy. The sequenced sample consisted of peripheral blood.

CDR3 sequence (DNA): TGTGCCACCAGTCCCAGGGACTCTGGGCCCCAGCATTTT. Its protein is CATSPRDSGPQHF. This rearrangement joins TRBV24-1 to TRBJ1-5, with a weak D call TRBD1 (5 bases). The CDR3 sequence is 13 residues long. V shed 6 bases and J shed 9 bases, with 14 bases lying between them. The germline gives CDR1 KGHDR, CDR2 SFDVKD.